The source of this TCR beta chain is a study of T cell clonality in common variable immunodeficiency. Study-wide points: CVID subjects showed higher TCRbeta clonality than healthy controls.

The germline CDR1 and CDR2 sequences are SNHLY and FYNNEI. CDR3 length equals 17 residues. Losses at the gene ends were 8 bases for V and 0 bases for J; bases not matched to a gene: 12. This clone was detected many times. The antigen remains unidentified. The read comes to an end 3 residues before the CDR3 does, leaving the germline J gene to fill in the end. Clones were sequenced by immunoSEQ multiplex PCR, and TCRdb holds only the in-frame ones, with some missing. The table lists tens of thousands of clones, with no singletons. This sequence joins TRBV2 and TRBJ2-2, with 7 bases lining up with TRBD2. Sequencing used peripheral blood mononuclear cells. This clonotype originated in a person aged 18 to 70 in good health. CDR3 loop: CASGRLAGIANTGELFF. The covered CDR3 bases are TGTGCCAGCGGCAGACTAGCAGGTATTGCGAACACCGGGGAG.